This T cell receptor beta chain was retrieved from a study of OX40 agonist ivuxolimab in advanced cancers. Study background: The dose-escalation cohort was over 65% male, with a mean age of around 60 years, ranging about 23 to 90.

This CDR3 comprises 16 residues. Germline V CDR1 and CDR2: SGHVS, FQNEAQ. V was pared by 3 bases and J by 0 bases, with 15 bases between. Autoimmune disease history or systemic immunosuppression barred patients. Study results and caveats: In CD8+ T cells, expanded clones were on average more numerous than in CD4+. The work left the antigen specificity of expanded peripheral T cells undetermined.

Assay: immunoSEQ multiplex PCR; the TCRdb copy retains only in-frame clones and omits some. The table lists 30,000 or so clones, roughly 90% of them singletons, with more than 20% in the top ten. Of note for this clone: Antigen unknown.

The chain employs TRBV7-8 and TRBJ2-7; D perhaps matches TRBD1 (6 bases). The source material was CD4+ or CD8+ T cells sorted from blood, sampled in a trial of the OX40 agonist ivuxolimab. The clonotype was recovered from an adult with an advanced solid tumor such as melanoma, head and neck, liver or kidney cancer. The CDR3 DNA sequence: TGTGCCAGCAGCTTTATCGAGGGGGACCTCTCCTACGAGCAGTACTTC. Translating gives CASSFIEGDLSYEQYF.